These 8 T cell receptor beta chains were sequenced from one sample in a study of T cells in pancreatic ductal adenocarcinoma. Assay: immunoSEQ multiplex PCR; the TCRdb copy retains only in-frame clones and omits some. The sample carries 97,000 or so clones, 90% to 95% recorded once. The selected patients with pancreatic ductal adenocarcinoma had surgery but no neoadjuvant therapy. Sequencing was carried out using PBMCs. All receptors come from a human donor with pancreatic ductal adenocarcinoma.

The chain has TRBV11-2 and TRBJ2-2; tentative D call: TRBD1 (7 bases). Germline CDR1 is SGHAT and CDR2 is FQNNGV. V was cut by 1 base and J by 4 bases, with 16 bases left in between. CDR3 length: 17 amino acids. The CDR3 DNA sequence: TGTGCCAGCAGCTTAGCCCCAGGGGGGCCCTCCACCGGGGAGCTGTTTTTT. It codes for CASSLAPGGPSTGELFF.

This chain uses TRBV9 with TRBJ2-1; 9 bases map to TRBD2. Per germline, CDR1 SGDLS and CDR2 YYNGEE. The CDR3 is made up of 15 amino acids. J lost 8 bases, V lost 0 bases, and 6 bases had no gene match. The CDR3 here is CASSVGLAAGYEQFF. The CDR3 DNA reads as TGTGCCAGCAGCGTAGGACTAGCGGCGGGGTATGAGCAGTTCTTC.

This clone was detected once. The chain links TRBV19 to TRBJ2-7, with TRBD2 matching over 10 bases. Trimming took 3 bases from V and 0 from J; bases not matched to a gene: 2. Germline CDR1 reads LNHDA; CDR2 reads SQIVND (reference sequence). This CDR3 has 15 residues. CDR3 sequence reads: CASSMRTSGSYEQYF. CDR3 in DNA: TGTGCCAGTAGTATGAGGACTAGCGGCTCCTACGAGCAGTACTTC.

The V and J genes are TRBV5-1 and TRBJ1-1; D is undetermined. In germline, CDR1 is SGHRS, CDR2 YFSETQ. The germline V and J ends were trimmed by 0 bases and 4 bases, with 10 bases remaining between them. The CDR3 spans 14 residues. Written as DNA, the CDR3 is TGCGCCAGCAGCTTGGGTACGGGTATCACTGAAGCTTTCTTT. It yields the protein CASSLGTGITEAFF.

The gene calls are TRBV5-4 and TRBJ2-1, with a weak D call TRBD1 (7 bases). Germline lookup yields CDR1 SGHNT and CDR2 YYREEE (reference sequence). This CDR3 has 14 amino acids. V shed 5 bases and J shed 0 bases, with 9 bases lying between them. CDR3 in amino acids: CASRRDSSYNEQFF. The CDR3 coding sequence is TGTGCCAGCAGGCGGGACAGCTCCTACAATGAGCAGTTCTTC.

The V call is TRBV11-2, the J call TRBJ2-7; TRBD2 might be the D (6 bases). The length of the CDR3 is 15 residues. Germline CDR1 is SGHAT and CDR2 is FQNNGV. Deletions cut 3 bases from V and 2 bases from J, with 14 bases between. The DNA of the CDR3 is TGTGCCAGCAGCTTGGGGGACTTCCCGGCCTACGAGCAGTACTTC. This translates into CASSLGDFPAYEQYF.

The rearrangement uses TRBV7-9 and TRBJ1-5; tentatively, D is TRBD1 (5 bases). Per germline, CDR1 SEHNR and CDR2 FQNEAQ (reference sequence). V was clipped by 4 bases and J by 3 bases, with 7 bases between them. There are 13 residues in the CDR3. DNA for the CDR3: TGTGCCAGCAGCTCGGGGGTCAATCAGCCCCAGCATTTT. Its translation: CASSSGVNQPQHF. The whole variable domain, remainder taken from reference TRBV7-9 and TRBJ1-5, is DTGVSQNPRHKITKRGQNVTFRCDPISEHNRLYWYRQTLGQGPEFLTYFQNEAQLEKSRLLSDRFSAERPKGSFSTLEIQRTEQGDSAMYLCASSSGVNQPQHFGDGTRLSIL.

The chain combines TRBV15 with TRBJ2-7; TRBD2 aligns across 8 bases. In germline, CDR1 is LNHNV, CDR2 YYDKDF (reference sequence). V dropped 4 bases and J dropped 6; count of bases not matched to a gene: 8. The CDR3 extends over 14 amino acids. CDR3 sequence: CATSISGGELEQYF. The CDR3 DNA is TGTGCCACCAGCATCTCCGGGGGGGAGCTCGAGCAGTACTTC.